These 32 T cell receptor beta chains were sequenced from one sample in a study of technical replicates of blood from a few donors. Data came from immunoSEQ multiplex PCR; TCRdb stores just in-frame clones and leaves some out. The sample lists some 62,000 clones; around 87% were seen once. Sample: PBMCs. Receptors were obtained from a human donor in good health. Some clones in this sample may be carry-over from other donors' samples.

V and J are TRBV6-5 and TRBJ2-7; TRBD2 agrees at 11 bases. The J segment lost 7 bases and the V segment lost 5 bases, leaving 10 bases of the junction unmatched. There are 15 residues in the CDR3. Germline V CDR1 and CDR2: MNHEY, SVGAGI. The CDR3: CASSTPSGGPGEQYF. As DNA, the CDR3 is TGTGCCAGCAGTACTCCTAGCGGGGGGCCGGGGGAGCAGTACTTC.

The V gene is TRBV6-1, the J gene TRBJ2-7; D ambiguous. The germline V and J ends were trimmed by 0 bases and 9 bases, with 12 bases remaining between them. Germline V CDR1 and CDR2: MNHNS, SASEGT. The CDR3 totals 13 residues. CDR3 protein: CASSEAWSQTQYF. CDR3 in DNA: TGTGCCAGCAGTGAAGCGTGGAGCCAAACGCAGTACTTC.

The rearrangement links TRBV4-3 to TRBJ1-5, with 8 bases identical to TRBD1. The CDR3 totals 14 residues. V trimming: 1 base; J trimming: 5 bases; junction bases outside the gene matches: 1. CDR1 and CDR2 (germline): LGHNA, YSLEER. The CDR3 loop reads CASSQGQGYQPQHF. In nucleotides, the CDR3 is TGCGCCAGCAGCCAAGGACAGGGGTATCAGCCCCAGCATTTT.

CDR3 sequence (DNA): TGTGCCAGCAGCTTGGAGGGCACAAGCTCGGGGGCCAACGTCCTGACTTTC. Translated: CASSLEGTSSGANVLTF. V and J are TRBV7-6 and TRBJ2-6, with D tentatively TRBD2 (6 bases). The ends were cut back, 3 bases at V and 4 bases at J, with 16 bases in the middle. The CDR3 spans 17 residues. The germline gives CDR1 SGHVS, CDR2 FNYEAQ.

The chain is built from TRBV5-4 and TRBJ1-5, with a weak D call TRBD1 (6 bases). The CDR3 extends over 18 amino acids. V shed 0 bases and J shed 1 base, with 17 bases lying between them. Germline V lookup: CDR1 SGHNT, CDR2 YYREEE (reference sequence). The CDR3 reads CASSLAGGGSWSNQPQHF. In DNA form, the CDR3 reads TGTGCCAGCAGCTTGGCCGGGGGGGGCTCGTGGAGCAATCAGCCCCAGCATTTT.

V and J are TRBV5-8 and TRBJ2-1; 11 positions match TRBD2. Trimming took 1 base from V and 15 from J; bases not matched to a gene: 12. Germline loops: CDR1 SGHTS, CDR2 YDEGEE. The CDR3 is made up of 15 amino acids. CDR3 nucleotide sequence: TGTGCCAGCAGCTTGAGTTCGACTAGCGGGGCCCGAGGGTTCTTC. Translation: CASSLSSTSGARGFF.

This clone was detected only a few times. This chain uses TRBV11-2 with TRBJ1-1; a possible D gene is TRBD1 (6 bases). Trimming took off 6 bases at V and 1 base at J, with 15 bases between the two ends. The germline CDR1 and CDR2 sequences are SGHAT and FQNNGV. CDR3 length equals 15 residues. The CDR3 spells CASSTSWDTNTEAFF. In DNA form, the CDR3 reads TGTGCCAGCAGTACCAGTTGGGACACGAACACTGAAGCTTTCTTT.

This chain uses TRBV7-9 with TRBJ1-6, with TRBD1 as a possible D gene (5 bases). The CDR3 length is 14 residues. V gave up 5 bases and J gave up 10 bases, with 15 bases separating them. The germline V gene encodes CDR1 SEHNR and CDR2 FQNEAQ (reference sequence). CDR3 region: CASSPDSTLSPLHF. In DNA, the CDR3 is TGTGCCAGCAGCCCAGACAGTACGTTGTCACCCCTCCACTTT.

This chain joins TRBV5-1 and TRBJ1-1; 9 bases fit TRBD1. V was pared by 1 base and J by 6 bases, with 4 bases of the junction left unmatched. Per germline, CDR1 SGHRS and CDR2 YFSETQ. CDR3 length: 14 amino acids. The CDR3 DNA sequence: TGCGCCAGCAGCTTGTACAGGGGGCTCGCTGAAGCTTTCTTT. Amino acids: CASSLYRGLAEAFF.

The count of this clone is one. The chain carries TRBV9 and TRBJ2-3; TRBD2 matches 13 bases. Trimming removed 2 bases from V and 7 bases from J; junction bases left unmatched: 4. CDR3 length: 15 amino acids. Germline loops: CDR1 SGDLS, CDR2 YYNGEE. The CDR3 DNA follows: TGTGCCAGCAGCGTCGGGACTAGCGGGGCGAATACGCAGTATTTT. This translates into CASSVGTSGANTQYF.

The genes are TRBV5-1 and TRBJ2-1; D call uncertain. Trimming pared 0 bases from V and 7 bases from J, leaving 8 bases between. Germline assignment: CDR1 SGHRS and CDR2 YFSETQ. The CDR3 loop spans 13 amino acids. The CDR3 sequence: CASSLALGNEQFF. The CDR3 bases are TGCGCCAGCAGCTTGGCACTCGGTAATGAGCAGTTCTTC.

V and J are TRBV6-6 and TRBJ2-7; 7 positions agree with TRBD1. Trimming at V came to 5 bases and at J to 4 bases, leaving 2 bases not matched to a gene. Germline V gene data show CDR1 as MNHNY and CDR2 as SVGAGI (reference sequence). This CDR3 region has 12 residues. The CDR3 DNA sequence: TGTGCCAGCAGTCCCAGGGGGTACGAGCAGTACTTC. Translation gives CASSPRGYEQYF.

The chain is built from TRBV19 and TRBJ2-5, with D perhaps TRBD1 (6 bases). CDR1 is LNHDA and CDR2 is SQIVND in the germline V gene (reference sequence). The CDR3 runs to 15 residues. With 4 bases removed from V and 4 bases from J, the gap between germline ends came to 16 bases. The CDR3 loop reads CASSTITSRGETQYF. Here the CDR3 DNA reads TGTGCCAGTAGTACCATTACAAGCAGGGGAGAGACCCAGTACTTC.

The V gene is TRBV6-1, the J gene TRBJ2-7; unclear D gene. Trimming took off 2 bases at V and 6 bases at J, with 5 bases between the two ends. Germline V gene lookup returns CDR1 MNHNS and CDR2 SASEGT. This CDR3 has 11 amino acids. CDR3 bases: TGTGCCAGCAGTGAACGTAGCGAGCAGTACTTC. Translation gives CASSERSEQYF.

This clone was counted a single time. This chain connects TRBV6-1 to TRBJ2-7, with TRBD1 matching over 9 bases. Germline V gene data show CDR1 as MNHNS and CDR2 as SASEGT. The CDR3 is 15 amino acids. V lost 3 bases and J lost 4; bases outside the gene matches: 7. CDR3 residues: CASSEGTGRGYEQYF. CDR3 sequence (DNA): TGTGCCAGCAGTGAGGGGACAGGGAGAGGGTACGAGCAGTACTTC.

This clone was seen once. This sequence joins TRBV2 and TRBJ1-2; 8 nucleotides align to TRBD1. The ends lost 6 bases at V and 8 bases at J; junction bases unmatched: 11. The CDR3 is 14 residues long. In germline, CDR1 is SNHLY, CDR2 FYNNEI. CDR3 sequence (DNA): TGTGCCAGCAGGATGACAGGGGTTGGGGGGGGCTACACCTTC. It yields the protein CASRMTGVGGGYTF.

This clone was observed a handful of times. The chain's CDR3 is CASSQGPNQPQHF. Written as DNA, the CDR3 is TGTGCCAGCAGCCAGGGTCCGAATCAGCCCCAGCATTTT. The chain uses TRBV6-1 and TRBJ1-5; weak D call: TRBD1 (5 bases). The CDR3 runs to 13 residues. In germline, CDR1 is MNHNS, CDR2 SASEGT. Trimming left V 6 bases short and J 4 bases short, with 10 bases between.

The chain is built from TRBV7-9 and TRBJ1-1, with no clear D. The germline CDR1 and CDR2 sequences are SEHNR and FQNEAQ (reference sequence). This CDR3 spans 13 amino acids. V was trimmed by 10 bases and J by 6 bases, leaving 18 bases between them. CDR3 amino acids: CATQPSAGAEAFF. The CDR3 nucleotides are TGTGCCACCCAACCCTCGGCAGGCGCTGAAGCTTTCTTT.

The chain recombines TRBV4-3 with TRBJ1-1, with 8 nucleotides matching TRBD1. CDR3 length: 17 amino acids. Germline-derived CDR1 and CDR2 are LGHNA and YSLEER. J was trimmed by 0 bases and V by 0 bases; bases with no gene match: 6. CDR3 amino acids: CASSQDRDRRMNTEAFF. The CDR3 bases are TGCGCCAGCAGCCAAGATCGGGACAGGAGAATGAACACTGAAGCTTTCTTT.

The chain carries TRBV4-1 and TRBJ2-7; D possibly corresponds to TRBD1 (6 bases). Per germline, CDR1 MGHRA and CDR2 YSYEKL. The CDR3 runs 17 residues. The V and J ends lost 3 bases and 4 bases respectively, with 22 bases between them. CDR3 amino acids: CASSQPPPGAPSYEQYF. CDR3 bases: TGCGCCAGCAGCCAGCCCCCCCCAGGGGCCCCTTCTTACGAGCAGTACTTC.

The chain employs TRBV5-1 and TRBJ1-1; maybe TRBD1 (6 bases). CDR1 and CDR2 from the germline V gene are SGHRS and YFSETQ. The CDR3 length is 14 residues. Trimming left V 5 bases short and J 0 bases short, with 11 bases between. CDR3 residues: CASRSGTLNTEAFF. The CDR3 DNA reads TGCGCCAGCAGGTCCGGGACACTGAACACTGAAGCTTTCTTT.

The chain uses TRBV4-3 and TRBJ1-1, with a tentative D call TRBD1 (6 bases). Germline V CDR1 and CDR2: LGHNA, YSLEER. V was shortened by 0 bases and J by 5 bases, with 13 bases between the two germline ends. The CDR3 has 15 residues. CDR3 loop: CASSQDSTGPTEAFF. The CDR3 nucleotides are TGCGCCAGCAGCCAAGACTCTACAGGGCCGACTGAAGCTTTCTTT.

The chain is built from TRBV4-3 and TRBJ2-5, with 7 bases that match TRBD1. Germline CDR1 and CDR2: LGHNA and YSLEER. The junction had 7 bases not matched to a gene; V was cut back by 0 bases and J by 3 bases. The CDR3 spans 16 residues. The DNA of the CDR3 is TGCGCCAGCAGCCAAGAAACGAACGACAGGGAAGAGACCCAGTACTTC. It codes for CASSQETNDREETQYF.

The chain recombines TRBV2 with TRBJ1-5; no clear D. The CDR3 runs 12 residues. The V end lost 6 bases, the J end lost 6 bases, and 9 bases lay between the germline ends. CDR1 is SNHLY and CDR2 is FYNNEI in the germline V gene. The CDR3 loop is CASRPSGQPQHF. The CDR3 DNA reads TGTGCCAGCAGGCCCTCGGGTCAGCCCCAGCATTTT.

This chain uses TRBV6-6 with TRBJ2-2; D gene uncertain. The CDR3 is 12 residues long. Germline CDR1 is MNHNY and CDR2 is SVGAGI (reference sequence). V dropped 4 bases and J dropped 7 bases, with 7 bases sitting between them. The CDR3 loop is CASSLTIGELFF. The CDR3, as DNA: TGTGCCAGCAGTTTAACTATCGGGGAGCTGTTTTTT.

The CDR3 protein is CASTEHSTDTQYF. CDR3 nucleotides: TGCGCCAGCACCGAGCATAGCACAGATACGCAGTATTTT. This chain uses TRBV5-1 with TRBJ2-3; D remains ambiguous. Trimming cost V 6 bases and J 0 bases, with 8 bases left between them. Germline values: CDR1 SGHRS, CDR2 YFSETQ. The CDR3 runs 13 residues. Full variable domain (outside the CDR3, taken from reference TRBV5-1 and TRBJ2-3): KAGVTQTPRYLIKTRGQQVTLSCSPISGHRSVSWYQQTPGQGLQFLFEYFSETQRNKGNFPGRFSGRQFSNSRSEMNVSTLELGDSALYLCASTEHSTDTQYFGPGTRLTVL.

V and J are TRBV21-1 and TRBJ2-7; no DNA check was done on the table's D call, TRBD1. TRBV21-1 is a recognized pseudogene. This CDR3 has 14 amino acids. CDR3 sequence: CASSKGDRVHEQYF. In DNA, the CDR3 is TGTGCCAGCAGCAAAGGGGACAGGGTCCACGAGCAGTACTTC.

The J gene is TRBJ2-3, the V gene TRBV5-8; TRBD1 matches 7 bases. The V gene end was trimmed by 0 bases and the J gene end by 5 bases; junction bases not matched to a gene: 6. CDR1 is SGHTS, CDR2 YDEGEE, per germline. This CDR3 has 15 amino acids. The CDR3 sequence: CASSLGQGVEDTQYF. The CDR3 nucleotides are TGTGCCAGCAGCTTGGGACAGGGTGTCGAAGATACGCAGTATTTT.

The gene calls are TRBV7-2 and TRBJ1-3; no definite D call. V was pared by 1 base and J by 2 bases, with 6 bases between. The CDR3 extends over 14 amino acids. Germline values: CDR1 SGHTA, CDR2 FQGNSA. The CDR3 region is CASSLGSAGNTIYF. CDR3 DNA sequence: TGTGCCAGCAGCTTAGGTTCGGCTGGAAACACCATATATTTT.

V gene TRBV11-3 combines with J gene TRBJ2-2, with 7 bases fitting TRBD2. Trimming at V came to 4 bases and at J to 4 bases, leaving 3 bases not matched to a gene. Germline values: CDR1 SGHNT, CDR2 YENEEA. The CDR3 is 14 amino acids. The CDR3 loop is CASSWGLTTGELFF. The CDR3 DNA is TGTGCCAGCAGCTGGGGACTAACCACCGGGGAGCTGTTTTTT.

In nucleotides, the CDR3 is TGTGCCACCAAAGGGAGCAACTATGGCTACACCTTC. It codes for CATKGSNYGYTF. The chain has TRBV6-5 and TRBJ1-2; D gene uncertain. This CDR3 region has 12 residues. Trimming left V 10 bases short and J 2 bases short, with 11 bases between. The germline V gene has CDR1 MNHEY and CDR2 SVGAGI.

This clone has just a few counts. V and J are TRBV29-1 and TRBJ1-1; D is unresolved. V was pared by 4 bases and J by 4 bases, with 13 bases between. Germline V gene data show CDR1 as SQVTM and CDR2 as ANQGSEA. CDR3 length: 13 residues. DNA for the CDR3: TGCAGCGTTGTCCCGGGTGCCTCCACTGAAGCTTTCTTT. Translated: CSVVPGASTEAFF.